The clone carrying this T cell receptor (beta chain) has just a few counts. This CDR3 has 15 residues. V lost 3 bases to trimming and J lost 2 bases; unmatched junction nucleotides: 4. Germline CDR1 reads KGHSH; CDR2 reads LQKENI. This entry is derived from a study of T-cell memory formation after mild COVID-19. Study context: TCR clusters were largely donor specific.

After 5'RACE with constant-segment primers, TCR alpha and TCR beta cDNA libraries carrying sample barcodes and UMIs were obtained. TCRdb processed the 5' RACE reads anew with MiXCR; each CDR3 protein has one entry. This sample has hundreds of thousands of distinct CDR3 sequences, with about 16% found just once. This receptor was obtained from a man younger than 35 who had mild COVID-19 (a few samples of this study predate the infection). Cell type and time point are not known. The chain has TRBV18 and TRBJ1-3, with 7 positions matching TRBD1. Sequencing was carried out using PBMCs or a T cell subset sorted from them (not recorded which). CDR3 sequence reads: CASSPLGTAGNTIYF. The DNA for the CDR3 is TGTGCCAGCTCACCCCTCGGGACAGCTGGAAACACCATATATTTT.